A selection of T cell receptor beta chains follows, all from one sample in a study of high-grade serous ovarian cancer treatment subgroups. The method was immunoSEQ multiplex PCR; TCRdb's version includes in-frame clones alone and lacks a portion of them. The repertoire holds 2,000 to 2,500 clones, with 72% as singletons. Sequencing was performed on tumor tissue. The source of these receptors is a human donor with high-grade serous ovarian cancer. The CDR3 runs from the conserved cysteine through the conserved F or W. D genes are given only for firm matches. Expanded clones are given a class, and other clones once, few, many or no size at all.

CDR3 DNA,CDR3 protein,clone size,J gene,D gene,V gene
TGTGCCAGCAGCTTAGAGGGTAGCGGGAAGTTCTTC,CASSLEGSGKFF,once,TRBJ2-1,TRBD2,TRBV7-2
TGTGCCAGCAGTGACCCGACTAGGCTCACAGATACGCAGTATTTT,CASSDPTRLTDTQYF,.,TRBJ2-3,.,TRBV28
TGTGCCAGTAGCGTTGGGACTAGCGACACAGATACGCAGTATTTT,CASSVGTSDTDTQYF,.,TRBJ2-3,TRBD2,TRBV19
TGTGCCATCAGTGATACTACAGGGGGCTCAGGGGGGAATGGCTACACCTTC,CAISDTTGGSGGNGYTF,.,TRBJ1-2,TRBD1,TRBV10-3
TGTGCCAGCAGCCCCAGGGGGCTAGACACCGGGGAGCTGTTTTTT,CASSPRGLDTGELFF,few,TRBJ2-2,TRBD1,TRBV11-2
TGTGCCAGCCGTGGTCACAAGCCCACAGATACGCAGTATTTT,CASRGHKPTDTQYF,large,TRBJ2-3,.,TRBV7-9
TGTGCCAGCAGCCCGCAGGGGGCGCAGGGAGAGACCCAGTACTTC,CASSPQGAQGETQYF,.,TRBJ2-5,TRBD1,TRBV5-4
TGTGCCACCAGCAGAGCTCTCCCCCAGCGTTGGGACTCCTTGGGAAACATTCAGTACTTC,CATSRALPQRWDSLGNIQYF,.,TRBJ2-4,.,TRBV15
TGTGCCAGCAGTTCAGCCGGCCCGGCTGGGGCTTTCTTT,CASSSAGPAGAFF,.,TRBJ1-1,.,TRBV27
TGCGCCAGCAGCTTGCTCAGGGAGACAGATACGCAGTATTTT,CASSLLRETDTQYF,once,TRBJ2-3,.,TRBV5-1
TGTGCCAGCAGCTTGAAGGTGCGTCCTAGCACAGATACGCAGTATTTT,CASSLKVRPSTDTQYF,.,TRBJ2-3,.,TRBV5-4
TGCGCCAGCAGCTTGGAAGCGGGAGCAATGCAGTTCTTC,CASSLEAGAMQFF,.,TRBJ2-1,TRBD2,TRBV5-1
TGTGCCAGCAGCTATTCTGATGAATCACAAAGTCGGGCCAACGTCCTGACTTTC,CASSYSDESQSRANVLTF,.,TRBJ2-6,.,TRBV7-6
TGTGCCAGCAGACAGACAGGGATGGCTGAAGCTTTCTTT,CASRQTGMAEAFF,.,TRBJ1-1,TRBD1,TRBV11-2
TGTGCCAGCAGTTCGTCGCGGGGGGACAGAGAGTATGGCTACACCTTC,CASSSSRGDREYGYTF,hyperexpanded,TRBJ1-2,TRBD1,TRBV28
TGTGCCTGGAGGGACAGCGTCAATCAGCCCCAGCATTTT,CAWRDSVNQPQHF,.,TRBJ1-5,.,TRBV30
TGTGCCAGCAGCATCAGGGGGCGCGTAGGAGAAAAACTGTTTTTT,CASSIRGRVGEKLFF,.,TRBJ1-4,TRBD1,TRBV5-5
TGTGCCAGCAGCCAAGATCTCCGGAGGGAAACCAAAAACATTCAGTACTTC,CASSQDLRRETKNIQYF,.,TRBJ2-4,.,TRBV4-2
TGTGCCAGCGCGCTAGACCCCCTATACAATGAGCAGTTCTTC,CASALDPLYNEQFF,.,TRBJ2-1,.,TRBV7-6
TGTGCCAGCAGCTTAGCGGGGGGAGCGGACATTTCGGATACGCAGTATTTT,CASSLAGGADISDTQYF,.,TRBJ2-3,.,TRBV7-9
TGTGCCATCAGCCCGATGGGGGATGGCTACACCTTC,CAISPMGDGYTF,.,TRBJ1-2,.,TRBV10-3
TGCAGCGTTGCGACGACGACCCAAGAGACCCAGTACTTC,CSVATTTQETQYF,.,TRBJ2-5,.,TRBV29-1
TGTGCCAGCAGCTCCTTAGTGGGGACAGGGAGGTTGGAGACCCAGTACTTC,CASSSLVGTGRLETQYF,.,TRBJ2-5,TRBD1,TRBV7-2
TGTGCTAGTGTCGCGGGAGTATCCAATGAGCAGTTCTTC,CASVAGVSNEQFF,.,TRBJ2-1,TRBD2,TRBV12-5
TGTGCCAGCAGGGAGGGCGATGAGCAGTTCTTC,CASREGDEQFF,.,TRBJ2-1,.,TRBV4-2
TGTGCCAGCAGTTTTGGGGTTGGCAATGAGCAGTTCTTC,CASSFGVGNEQFF,once,TRBJ2-1,.,TRBV28
TGTGCCAGCGCACAGGGGCCCTTCTATGGCTACACCTTC,CASAQGPFYGYTF,large,TRBJ1-2,TRBD1,TRBV28
TGTGCCAGCAGTCCCTCCGGGGGTCTGGTGAACACTGAAGCTTTCTTT,CASSPSGGLVNTEAFF,.,TRBJ1-1,.,TRBV27
TGTGCCAGTACCCGAAAGACTGGTTCCTACAATGAGCAGTTCTTC,CASTRKTGSYNEQFF,.,TRBJ2-1,.,TRBV19
TGTGCCAGCAGCTTAGAGCGAGAGGGAGAGACCCAGTACTTC,CASSLEREGETQYF,.,TRBJ2-5,.,TRBV7-9
TGTGCCAGCAGTTCTAGCGTCGTCTACGAGCAGTACTTC,CASSSSVVYEQYF,.,TRBJ2-7,.,TRBV6-1
TGTGCCACCAGCAGAGCCGCGGGGAAGTACAATGAGCAGTTCTTC,CATSRAAGKYNEQFF,.,TRBJ2-1,.,TRBV15
TGTGCCAGCAGCTTAGTCGGGACTTTCCTTAGCTCCTACAATGAGCAGTTCTTC,CASSLVGTFLSSYNEQFF,.,TRBJ2-1,.,TRBV11-2
TGTGCCAGCAGTCCGTACAGGGGGGGACTTACCAATGAGCAGTTCTTC,CASSPYRGGLTNEQFF,once,TRBJ2-1,.,TRBV27
TGTGCCAGCAGCCGAAGGACAGCACGTATGGGCTACACCTTC,CASSRRTARMGYTF,once,TRBJ1-2,.,TRBV5-6
TGTGCCAGCAGCTTGAACAGGGGGCTTGGAGATACGCAGTATTTT,CASSLNRGLGDTQYF,.,TRBJ2-3,TRBD1,TRBV5-4
TGTGCCAGCAGTGACTCCGGGGGGTCAGATACGCAGTATTTT,CASSDSGGSDTQYF,.,TRBJ2-3,TRBD2,TRBV6-4
TGCGCCAGCAGCGATACAGGGGGCAGCACAGATACGCAGTATTTT,CASSDTGGSTDTQYF,.,TRBJ2-3,TRBD1,TRBV4-1
TGCGCCAGCAGCCAAGATTCATCCGGAACAGTTAGGGTCTATGGCTACACCTTC,CASSQDSSGTVRVYGYTF,.,TRBJ1-2,.,TRBV4-1
TGTGCCAGTAGTATGATAGATGAGGGAGGCACTGAAGCTTTCTTT,CASSMIDEGGTEAFF,.,TRBJ1-1,.,TRBV19
TGTGCCAGTAGTATAACAGGGGCCTCCGTTCTCCGGGGCTACACCTTC,CASSITGASVLRGYTF,.,TRBJ1-2,TRBD1,TRBV19
TGTGCCAGCAGTTTCTACGCAGGGTACGAGCAGTACTTC,CASSFYAGYEQYF,.,TRBJ2-7,.,TRBV28
TGTGCCAGCAGCTTAGGACAGGGACGTTATGGCTACACCTTC,CASSLGQGRYGYTF,.,TRBJ1-2,TRBD1,TRBV7-8
TGCGCCAGCAGCCAATCGGGAGCTAGCACAGATACGCAGTATTTT,CASSQSGASTDTQYF,few,TRBJ2-3,.,TRBV4-3
TGTGCCAGCAGCCAGCAGTCCGGGACTCACAATGAGCAGTTCTTC,CASSQQSGTHNEQFF,.,TRBJ2-1,.,TRBV11-2
TGTGCCAGCAGTAGGAGGGGGCCTCTCTCCACAGATACGCAGTATTTT,CASSRRGPLSTDTQYF,.,TRBJ2-3,.,TRBV27